The T cell receptor beta chain under discussion was sequenced for a study of T cells in Graves' hyperthyroidism and ophthalmopathy. Turning to the study itself: Blood from the periphery was taken at initial diagnosis, before any treatment.

The CDR3 sequence is 11 residues long. Germline V gene lookup returns CDR1 MDHEN and CDR2 SYDVKM. V lost 4 bases and J lost 9, with 9 bases in between. The investigators amplified TCR beta CDR3 regions from RNA transcripts. First-round RT-PCR of the TCR CDR3 relied on the HTBI primer set. TCRdb recomputed calls from the multiplex PCR reads with MiXCR, one row per CDR3 protein. The table shows 250,000 to 350,000 distinct CDR3 sequences, with around 22% occurring only once. A patient was excluded if there was uncontrolled infection, other autoimmune disease, pregnancy or lactation. Only a few counts were recorded for this clonotype.

The source is a man aged 30 to 45 with Graves' ophthalmopathy. The chain links TRBV28 to TRBJ1-2; D is unresolved. Input material: blood. CDR3 in amino acids: CASSWAGSYTF. As DNA, the CDR3 is TGTGCCAGCAGTTGGGCGGGAAGCTACACCTTC.